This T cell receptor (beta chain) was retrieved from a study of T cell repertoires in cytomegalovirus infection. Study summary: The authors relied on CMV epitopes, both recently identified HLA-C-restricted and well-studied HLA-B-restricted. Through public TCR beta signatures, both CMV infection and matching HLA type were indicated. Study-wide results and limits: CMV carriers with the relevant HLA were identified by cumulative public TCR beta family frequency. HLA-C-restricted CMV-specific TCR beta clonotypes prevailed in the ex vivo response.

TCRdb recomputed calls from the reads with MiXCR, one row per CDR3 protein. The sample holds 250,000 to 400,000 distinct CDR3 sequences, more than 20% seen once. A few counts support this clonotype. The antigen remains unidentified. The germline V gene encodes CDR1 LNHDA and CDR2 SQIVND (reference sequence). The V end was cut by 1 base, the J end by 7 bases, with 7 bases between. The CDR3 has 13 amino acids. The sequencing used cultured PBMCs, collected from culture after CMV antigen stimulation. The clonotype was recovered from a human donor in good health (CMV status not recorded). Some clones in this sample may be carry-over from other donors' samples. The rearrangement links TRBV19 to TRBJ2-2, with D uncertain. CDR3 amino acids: CASSIVGGGELFF. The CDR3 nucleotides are TGTGCCAGTAGTATAGTTGGTGGCGGGGAGCTGTTTTTT.